The present TCR beta chain was sequenced within a study of post-analysis software for immune sequencing data. cDNA libraries for TCR beta contained unique molecular identifiers. TCRdb independently ran MiXCR on the PCR reads; one entry per CDR3 protein. The data hold 350,000 to 500,000 distinct CDR3 sequences, with roughly 38% observed a single time. V was pared by 3 bases and J by 2 bases, with 11 bases between. This CDR3 spans 14 amino acids. The study's findings and limits: Relative to controls, patients had several TRBV segments at higher frequency, with TRBV5-6, TRBV5-1 and TRBV20-1 among these.

On this clonotype itself: Its antigen is undetermined.

V is TRBV12-3 or TRBV12-4 and J is TRBJ2-7; D gene uncertain. This clonotype originated in a girl between 2 and 10 years old with multiple sclerosis. What was sequenced was blood. This CDR3 reads CASSFGSEAYEQYF. CDR3 nucleotides: TGTGCCAGCAGTTTCGGGTCTGAGGCCTACGAGCAGTACTTC.